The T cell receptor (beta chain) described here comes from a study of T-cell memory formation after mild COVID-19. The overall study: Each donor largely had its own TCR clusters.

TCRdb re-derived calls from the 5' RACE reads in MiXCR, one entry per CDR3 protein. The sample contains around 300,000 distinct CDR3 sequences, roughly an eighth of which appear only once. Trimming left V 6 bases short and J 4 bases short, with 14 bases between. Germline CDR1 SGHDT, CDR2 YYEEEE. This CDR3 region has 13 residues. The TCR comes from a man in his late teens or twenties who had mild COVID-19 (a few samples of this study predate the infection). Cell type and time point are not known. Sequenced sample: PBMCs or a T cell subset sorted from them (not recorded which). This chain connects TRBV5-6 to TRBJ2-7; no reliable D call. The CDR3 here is CASMAASGYEQYF. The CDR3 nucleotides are TGTGCCAGCATGGCGGCATCAGGTTACGAGCAGTACTTC.